These 25 T cell receptor beta chains originate from one sample sequenced in a study of OX40 agonist ivuxolimab in advanced cancers. Repertoires were generated with immunoSEQ multiplex PCR, while TCRdb's copy carries only in-frame clones and drops some. The data show tens of thousands of clones, with roughly 80% seen just once and under 9% held by the top ten. The material sequenced was CD4+ or CD8+ T cells sorted from blood, taken in a trial of the OX40 agonist ivuxolimab. The receptors originated from an adult with an advanced solid tumor such as melanoma, head and neck, liver or kidney cancer.

V is TRBV7-2 and J is TRBJ2-5, with D perhaps assigned TRBD1 or TRBD2 (5 bases each). Germline CDR1 SGHTA, CDR2 FQGNSA. The CDR3 spans 16 residues. V was trimmed by 5 bases and J by 5 bases, leaving 21 bases between them. The CDR3 loop is CASSLRDPNAQETQYF. The CDR3 bases are TGTGCCAGCAGCCTCCGGGACCCAAACGCCCAGGAGACCCAGTACTTC.

The chain is built from TRBV7-2 and TRBJ2-5; 12 bases are shared with TRBD2. Trimming cost V 3 bases and J 4 bases; bases outside gene matches: 9. Germline lookup yields CDR1 SGHTA and CDR2 FQGNSA. CDR3 length: 17 residues. DNA for the CDR3: TGTGCCAGCAGCTTGGCTAGCGGGAGGGCCTGGGGAGAGACCCAGTACTTC. It specifies CASSLASGRAWGETQYF.

V is TRBV27 and J is TRBJ2-7; TRBD2 aligns across 10 bases. Trimming removed 5 bases from V and 0 bases from J; junction bases left unmatched: 10. The CDR3 sequence is 17 residues long. Per the germline V gene, CDR1 is MNHEY and CDR2 is SMNVEV (reference sequence). CDR3 sequence: CASSVRLAGGISYEQYF. The CDR3 DNA reads TGTGCCAGCAGTGTCCGACTAGCGGGTGGTATCTCCTACGAGCAGTACTTC.

Only a few counts were recorded for this clone. The chain employs TRBV4-3 and TRBJ1-2, with D perhaps matching TRBD1 (6 bases). Germline values: CDR1 LGHNA, CDR2 YSLEER. With 0 bases removed from V and 4 bases from J, the gap between germline ends came to 18 bases. The CDR3 contains 17 residues. Here the CDR3 DNA reads TGCGCCAGCAGCCAAGATGGTCCCCCAGGGGACTCCTATGGCTACACCTTC. It specifies CASSQDGPPGDSYGYTF.

The genes are TRBV30 and TRBJ1-1; 7 bases agree with TRBD1. CDR1 GTSNPN and CDR2 SVGIG come from the germline V gene (reference sequence). Unmatched junction bases numbered 11, after V lost 3 bases and J lost 7 bases. This CDR3 is 14 amino acids long. CDR3 nucleotide sequence: TGTGCCTGGAGCGCGACCCGGGACAGCCTTGAAGCTTTCTTT. Its translation is CAWSATRDSLEAFF.

The J gene is TRBJ2-3, the V gene TRBV6-5; 7 bases align to TRBD2. The germline gives CDR1 MNHEY, CDR2 SVGAGI. There are 14 residues in the CDR3. Trimming cost V 7 bases and J 0 bases; bases outside gene matches: 4. CDR3 amino acids: CASTRAGSTDTQYF. The CDR3 nucleotides are TGTGCCAGCACCCGAGCGGGAAGCACAGATACGCAGTATTTT.

The chain is built from TRBV9 and TRBJ2-7; perhaps D is TRBD1 or TRBD2 (5 bases each). Trimming removed 0 bases from V and 4 bases from J, with 11 bases in between. Germline CDR1 SGDLS, CDR2 YYNGEE. The length of the CDR3 is 14 residues. The CDR3, as DNA: TGTGCCAGCAGCGTAGCGGGGACCGGGTACGAGCAGTACTTC. As protein: CASSVAGTGYEQYF.

Worth noting for this clone: This sample includes further DNA sequences coding for the same CDR3. The rearrangement links TRBV25-1 to TRBJ2-2, with D perhaps TRBD1 (5 bases). The germline V and J ends were trimmed by 5 bases and 0 bases, with 7 bases remaining between them. The CDR3 consists of 14 residues. The germline V gene has CDR1 MGHDK and CDR2 SYGVNS. CDR3 sequence (DNA): TGTGCCAGCAGTCCACAGGCGAACACCGGGGAGCTGTTTTTT. Translating it yields CASSPQANTGELFF. Together with reference TRBV25-1 and TRBJ2-2, the CDR3 gives the full variable domain: EADIYQTPRYLVIGTGKKITLECSQTMGHDKMYWYQQDPGMELHLIHYSYGVNSTEKGDLSSESTVSRIRTEHFPLTLESARPSHTSQYLCASSPQANTGELFFGEGSRLTVL.

This chain uses TRBV4-3 with TRBJ1-6, with D possibly being TRBD1 (5 bases). Trimming took off 0 bases at V and 8 bases at J, with 11 bases between the two ends. The CDR3 has 15 residues. Germline V CDR1 and CDR2: LGHNA, YSLEER. In DNA, the CDR3 is TGCGCCAGCAGCCAAGAACCGGGGACCGATTCACCCCTCCACTTT. This codes for CASSQEPGTDSPLHF.

The sample holds a few counts of this clone. The V gene is TRBV5-4, the J gene TRBJ2-7, with D tentatively TRBD1 or TRBD2 (6 bases each). V was cut by 4 bases and J by 7 bases, with 21 bases left in between. Germline values: CDR1 SGHNT, CDR2 YYREEE (reference sequence). There are 15 residues in the CDR3. The CDR3 protein is CASSIEGGAMEEQYF. CDR3 in DNA: TGTGCCAGCAGCATAGAGGGGGGTGCTATGGAGGAGCAGTACTTC.

This clone was seen a few times. The V and J genes are TRBV7-9 and TRBJ1-2; D not resolved. Trimming pared 4 bases from V and 1 base from J, leaving 10 bases between. Germline CDR1 is SEHNR and CDR2 is FQNEAQ (reference sequence). CDR3 length: 14 amino acids. CDR3 in DNA: TGTGCCAGCAGCTCCGTCCCGATTAACTATGGCTACACCTTC. Its translation: CASSSVPINYGYTF. Supplemented by reference TRBV7-9 and TRBJ1-2, the full variable domain reads DTGVSQNPRHKITKRGQNVTFRCDPISEHNRLYWYRQTLGQGPEFLTYFQNEAQLEKSRLLSDRFSAERPKGSFSTLEIQRTEQGDSAMYLCASSSVPINYGYTFGSGTRLTVV.

This chain uses TRBV7-9 with TRBJ1-5; D is possibly TRBD1 (6 bases). V was shortened by 4 bases and J by 5 bases, with 15 bases between the two germline ends. CDR1 and CDR2 from the germline V gene are SEHNR and FQNEAQ (reference sequence). This CDR3 spans 15 amino acids. For the CDR3, the DNA is TGTGCCAGCAGCTCGGGTCAGGGGTGGGATCAGCCCCAGCATTTT. It codes for CASSSGQGWDQPQHF.

This chain links TRBV15 with TRBJ1-6, with D maybe TRBD1 (5 bases). The CDR3 length is 17 residues. Trimming left V 0 bases short and J 6 bases short, with 15 bases between. Germline assignment: CDR1 LNHNV and CDR2 YYDKDF (reference sequence). DNA for the CDR3: TGTGCCACCAGCAGAGATAAACAGACAGATTTTAATTCACCCCTCCACTTT. Amino acids: CATSRDKQTDFNSPLHF.

The genes are TRBV7-8 and TRBJ1-3; TRBD1 agrees at 9 bases. After removal of 4 bases from V and 2 bases from J, the junction contained 9 bases not matched to a gene. The CDR3 length is 17 residues. CDR1 SGHVS and CDR2 FQNEAQ come from the germline V gene. The CDR3 DNA reads TGTGCCAGCAGCTCTCCCCGGGGACAGGGCCCTGGAAACACCATATATTTT. Amino acid sequence: CASSSPRGQGPGNTIYF.

V usage is TRBV19 and J usage is TRBJ2-4; a possible D gene is TRBD1 (6 bases). The length of the CDR3 is 15 residues. Per germline, CDR1 LNHDA and CDR2 SQIVND (reference sequence). With 4 bases removed from V and 0 bases from J, the gap between germline ends came to 10 bases. This chain's CDR3 is CASSNGQLAKNIQYF. In DNA, the CDR3 is TGTGCCAGTAGTAACGGACAGCTAGCCAAAAACATTCAGTACTTC.

The chain combines TRBV27 with TRBJ2-3, with TRBD2 matching over 7 bases. V lost 0 bases and J lost 4; bases outside the gene matches: 7. The CDR3 spans 16 residues. The germline CDR1 and CDR2 sequences are MNHEY and SMNVEV (reference sequence). CDR3 in DNA: TGTGCCAGCAGTTTATCGATGCTAGCGGCGCCAGATACGCAGTATTTT. This sequence encodes CASSLSMLAAPDTQYF.

The V call is TRBV10-2, the J call TRBJ2-7; tentatively, D is TRBD1 or TRBD2 (5 bases each). From germline, CDR1 is WSHSY and CDR2 SAAADI. Trimming stripped 6 bases from V and 2 bases from J, with 11 bases between. The CDR3 extends over 13 amino acids. CDR3 residues: CASSRDAPYEQYF. Written as DNA, the CDR3 is TGCGCCAGCAGCAGGGACGCCCCCTACGAGCAGTACTTC.

The chain has TRBV7-6 and TRBJ2-5, with 11 bases aligning to TRBD2. The germline gives CDR1 SGHVS, CDR2 FNYEAQ. J lost 1 base, V lost 5 bases, and 6 bases had no gene match. The CDR3 length is 16 residues. The CDR3 protein is CASSPGLAVIQETQYF. In nucleotides, the CDR3 is TGTGCCAGCAGCCCGGGACTAGCGGTTATCCAAGAGACCCAGTACTTC. The full variable domain, with the rest looked up from reference TRBV7-6 and TRBJ2-5, is GAGVSQSPRYKVTKRGQDVALRCDPISGHVSLYWYRQALGQGPEFLTYFNYEAQQDKSGLPNDRFSAERPEGSISTLTIQRTEQRDSAMYRCASSPGLAVIQETQYFGPGTRLLVL.

This clone was observed once. The chain joins TRBV23-1 to TRBJ2-3; 8 bases are shared with TRBD2. TRBV23-1 is annotated as an ORF whose role is uncertain. The CDR3 is 15 residues long. V shed 3 bases, J shed 1 base, and the junction held 3 bases outside the gene matches. The CDR3 sequence is CASSHTSGRTDTQYF. The CDR3 bases are TGCGCCAGCAGTCATACTAGCGGACGCACAGATACGCAGTATTTT.

CDR3 protein: CASSSGGSGNTIYF. The CDR3 DNA sequence: TGTGCCAGTAGCTCAGGGGGTTCTGGAAACACCATATATTTT. The chain links TRBV19 to TRBJ1-3, with 7 nucleotides matching TRBD1. Germline-derived CDR1 and CDR2 are LNHDA and SQIVND (reference sequence). The CDR3 sequence is 14 residues long. V dropped 6 bases and J dropped 1; count of bases not matched to a gene: 3.

This sequence joins TRBV4-1 and TRBJ1-4; 11 bases fit TRBD1. Unmatched junction bases numbered 8, after V lost 7 bases and J lost 7 bases. The CDR3 length is 15 residues. Germline CDR1 is MGHRA and CDR2 is YSYEKL. CDR3 region: CASTQTGTGGEKLFF. Written as DNA, the CDR3 is TGCGCCAGCACTCAGACCGGGACAGGGGGTGAAAAACTGTTTTTT.

The chain uses TRBV7-2 and TRBJ2-5; 16 bases fit TRBD2. Unmatched junction bases numbered 8, after V lost 6 bases and J lost 1 base. CDR3 length: 18 amino acids. The germline V gene has CDR1 SGHTA and CDR2 FQGNSA. The CDR3 DNA follows: TGTGCCAGCAGTTACGGGACTAGCGGGAGGGCCCGCCAAGAGACCCAGTACTTC. Residues: CASSYGTSGRARQETQYF.

This clone appeared a single time. The rearrangement links TRBV5-1 to TRBJ2-7, with 12 positions matching TRBD2. The germline gives CDR1 SGHRS, CDR2 YFSETQ. This CDR3 spans 15 amino acids. Trimming cost V 5 bases and J 7 bases; bases outside gene matches: 10. The CDR3 DNA sequence: TGCGCCAGCAGGAATGGACTAGCGGGACCACAGGAGCAGTACTTC. Protein sequence: CASRNGLAGPQEQYF.

Only a few counts were recorded for this clone. The V call is TRBV19, the J call TRBJ1-5; 7 bases fit TRBD1. CDR1 LNHDA and CDR2 SQIVND come from the germline V gene (reference sequence). This CDR3 has 19 residues. V lost 2 bases and J lost 0; bases outside the gene matches: 13. CDR3 sequence (DNA): TGTGCCAGTAGTATATCCTACGACAGGGTGCGAGATAGCAATCAGCCCCAGCATTTT. Amino acids: CASSISYDRVRDSNQPQHF. The full variable domain, with the rest looked up from reference TRBV19 and TRBJ1-5, is DGGITQSPKYLFRKEGQNVTLSCEQNLNHDAMYWYRQDPGQGLRLIYYSQIVNDFQKGDIAEGYSVSREKKESFPLTVTSAQKNPTAFYLCASSISYDRVRDSNQPQHFGDGTRLSIL.

The rearrangement links TRBV11-2 to TRBJ1-2, with 8 bases fitting TRBD1. V dropped 5 bases and J dropped 4; count of bases not matched to a gene: 3. The CDR3 covers 13 residues. Germline loops: CDR1 SGHAT, CDR2 FQNNGV. DNA for the CDR3: TGTGCCAGCAGCCAAGGACAGGGCTATGGCTACACCTTC. Amino acids: CASSQGQGYGYTF. Combining the CDR3 with reference TRBV11-2 and TRBJ1-2 gives the whole variable domain EAGVAQSPRYKIIEKRQSVAFWCNPISGHATLYWYQQILGQGPKLLIQFQNNGVVDDSQLPKDRFSAERLKGVDSTLKIQPAKLEDSAVYLCASSQGQGYGYTFGSGTRLTVV.